What follows describes a single TCR beta chain. In its sample, this clonotype was seen many times. The antigen it recognizes is unknown. No clone much larger than this one lies a single base away; base qualities are absent. This record comes from a study of CD8 T cells in ankylosing spondylitis (dated by TCRdb to 2017 to 2019). Some background on the complete study: To find TCR variants linked to disease, the study profiled T cell receptor beta repertoires in ankylosing spondylitis patients and healthy donors. In total, the full study cohort was made up of 108 healthy donors and approximately 24 ankylosing spondylitis patients. Samples of peripheral blood were taken, and for ankylosing spondylitis patients, synovial fluid was collected as well.

Findings and caveats that apply to the study as a whole: Some motif variants had previously been reported in the synovial fluid and blood of reactive arthritis patients, which suggests shared mechanisms of disease initiation. The disease-linked clones showed a CD8+ phenotype and occurred at relatively low frequencies in peripheral blood. The disease-linked clones were reported to be significantly enriched in matched synovial fluid samples from ankylosing spondylitis patients. A TCR beta motif made up of seven or eight highly homologous amino acid variants appeared to be characteristic of blood from ankylosing spondylitis patients.

The instrument given in TCRdb is Illumina HiSeq 2500. Quantitative 5'-RACE with molecular barcodes was the method used to prepare the TCR beta libraries. The original pipeline was this. A new computational method based on a probabilistic model of VDJ rearrangement was used to identify disease-linked TCR variants. TCRdb ran its own pipeline on the public reads, namely fastp trimming at Q25 and MiXCR clone calling, and kept in-frame beta chains. CDR3 protein sequences are deduplicated, and each keeps its most common genes and DNA. TCRdb's processing, not the authors' own work, is the source of the V and J calls. The sample yields roughly 490,000 distinct CDR3 sequences; approximately 5.3% were counted once. The ten largest clones represent under 4.5% of the sample. Reading from cysteine to phenylalanine, the CDR3 counts 15 amino acids. Only the CDR3 part of the read is kept: 45 bases, read in frame from the first base. Germline trimming amounts to 2 bases on V and 5 bases on J, with 8 as the count of junction bases outside the gene matches. The CDR1 and CDR2 encoded by the germline V gene are SQVTM and ANQGSEA.

The chain was built from TRBV29-1 and TRBJ2-7; 11 junctional bases match TRBD1. Sequencing input: blood, either unsorted or a sorted T cell fraction (not recorded which). The TCR comes from a male donor with ankylosing spondylitis. This receptor has the CDR3 CSVELVGTGGHEQYF. The sequenced DNA: TGCAGCGTTGAATTGGTTGGGACAGGGGGACACGAGCAGTACTTC.